This TCR beta chain was sequenced for a study of radiotherapy plus CTLA-4 blockade in lung cancer. Germline CDR1 reads SGDLS; CDR2 reads YYNGEE. The CDR3 is made up of 17 amino acids. The V end was cut by 4 bases, the J end by 0 bases, with 19 bases between. As to this clone: Its antigen is currently unknown.

The study treated chemo-refractory metastatic non-small-cell lung cancer patients with focal radiation plus ipilimumab CTLA-4 blockade. Some clones are missing from TCRdb's copy, which holds only in-frame ones; the method was immunoSEQ multiplex PCR. The repertoire holds some 46,000 clones, with around four fifths as singletons. Whole-study findings and limits: Blood-borne expansion of tumor-derived TCR clones followed radiotherapy plus ipilimumab. Early shifts in blood T cell clones, with interferon-beta, reportedly predicted response best.

The chain is built from TRBV9 and TRBJ2-5; possible D gene TRBD1, 5 bases. This TCR came from a human donor with non-small cell lung cancer who had stable disease on radiotherapy plus ipilimumab. This specimen consisted of peripheral blood, obtained from a patient treated with radiotherapy plus ipilimumab. For the CDR3, the DNA is TGTGCCAGCAGCCCGCGTGGGGCAGAAGCGTACCAAGAGACCCAGTACTTC. Translation gives CASSPRGAEAYQETQYF. The variable domain in full, completed from reference TRBV9 and TRBJ2-5, reads DSGVTQTPKHLITATGQRVTLRCSPRSGDLSVYWYQQSLDQGLQFLIQYYNGEERAKGNILERFSAQQFPDLHSELNLSSLELGDSALYFCASSPRGAEAYQETQYFGPGTRLLVL.